The clone carrying this T cell receptor (beta chain) occurred many times. Its specificity is not known. This entry comes from a study of blood T cells in healthy people across ages. Whole-study results and caveats: Estimated diversity that came from one million T cells was considered an underestimate. Roughly linear age-related decline in beta diversity appeared, significant by age roughly 40.

PCR was performed a second time for about 7 to 12 cycles using a sample-barcoded 5' primer and a J-beta primer mix. Each of the cDNA molecules was tagged by a template-switch adaptor with 12 random nucleotides. MiXCR, applied by TCRdb to the 5' RACE reads, yields one record per CDR3 protein. The top ten clones hold 13% of a sample with hundreds of thousands of distinct CDR3 sequences, 40% to 60% of them seen once. Trimming pared 1 base from V and 3 bases from J, leaving 7 bases between. The CDR3 length is 14 residues. Per sample, at least 5 micrograms of total RNA were extracted. The sequenced material came from blood. The chain is built from TRBV12-3 or TRBV12-4 and TRBJ1-5; no clear D gene. The clonotype originates from a man younger than 45 in good health. The CDR3 DNA sequence: TGTGCCAGCAGTTTAGGGTCCGACAATCAGCCCCAGCATTTT. Amino acids: CASSLGSDNQPQHF.